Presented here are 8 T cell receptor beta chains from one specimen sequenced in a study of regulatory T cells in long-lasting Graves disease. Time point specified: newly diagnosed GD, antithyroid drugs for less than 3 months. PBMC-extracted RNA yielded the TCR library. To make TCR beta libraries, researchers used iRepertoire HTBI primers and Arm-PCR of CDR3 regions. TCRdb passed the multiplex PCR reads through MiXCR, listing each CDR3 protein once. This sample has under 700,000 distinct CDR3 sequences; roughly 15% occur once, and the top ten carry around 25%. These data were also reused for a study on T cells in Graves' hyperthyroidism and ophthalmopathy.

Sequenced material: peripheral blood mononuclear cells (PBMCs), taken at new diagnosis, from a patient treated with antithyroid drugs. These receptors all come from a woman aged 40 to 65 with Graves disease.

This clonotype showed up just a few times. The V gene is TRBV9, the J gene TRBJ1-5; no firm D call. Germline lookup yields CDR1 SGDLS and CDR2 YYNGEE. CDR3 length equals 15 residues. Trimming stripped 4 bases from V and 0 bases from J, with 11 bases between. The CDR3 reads CASSPGWNSNQPQHF. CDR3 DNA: TGTGCCAGCAGCCCCGGATGGAATAGCAATCAGCCCCAGCATTTT.

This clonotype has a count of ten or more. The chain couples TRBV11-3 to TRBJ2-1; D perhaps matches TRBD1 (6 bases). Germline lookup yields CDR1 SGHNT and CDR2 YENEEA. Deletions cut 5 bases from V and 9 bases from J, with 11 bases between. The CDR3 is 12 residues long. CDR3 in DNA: TGTGCCAGCAGCGGCAGGGGTGGTGAGCAGTTCTTC. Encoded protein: CASSGRGGEQFF.

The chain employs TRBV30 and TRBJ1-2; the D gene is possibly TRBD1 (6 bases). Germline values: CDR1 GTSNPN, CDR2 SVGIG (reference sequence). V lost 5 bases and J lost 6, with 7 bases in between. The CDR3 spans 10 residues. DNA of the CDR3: TGTGCCTGGGACAGGCATGGCTACACCTTC. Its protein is CAWDRHGYTF.

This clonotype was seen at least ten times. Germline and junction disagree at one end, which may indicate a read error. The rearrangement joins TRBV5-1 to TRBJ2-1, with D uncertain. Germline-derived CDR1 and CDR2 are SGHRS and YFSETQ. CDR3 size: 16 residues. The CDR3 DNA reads TGTGCCAGCAGCTTGGCGGCAGGAGCCTCCTACAATGAGCAGTTCTTC. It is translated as CASSLAAGASYNEQFF.

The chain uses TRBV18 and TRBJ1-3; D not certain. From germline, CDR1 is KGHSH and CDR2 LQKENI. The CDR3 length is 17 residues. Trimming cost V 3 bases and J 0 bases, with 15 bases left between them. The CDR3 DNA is TGTGCCAGCTCACCCTCCCTAACGGCAAGCTCTGGAAACACCATATATTTT. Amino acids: CASSPSLTASSGNTIYF.

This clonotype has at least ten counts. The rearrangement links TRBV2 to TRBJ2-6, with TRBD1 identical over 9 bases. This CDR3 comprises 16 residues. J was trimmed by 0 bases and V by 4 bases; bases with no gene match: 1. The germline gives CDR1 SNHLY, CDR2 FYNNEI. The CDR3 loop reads CASSGTGASGANVLTF. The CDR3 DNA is TGTGCCAGCAGTGGGACAGGGGCCTCTGGGGCCAACGTCCTGACTTTC.

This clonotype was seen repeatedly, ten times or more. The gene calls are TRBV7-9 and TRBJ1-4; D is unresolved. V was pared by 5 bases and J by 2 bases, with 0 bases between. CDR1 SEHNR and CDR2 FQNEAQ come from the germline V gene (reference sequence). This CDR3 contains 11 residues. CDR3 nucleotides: TGTGCCAGCAGCACTAATGAAAAACTGTTTTTT. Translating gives CASSTNEKLFF.

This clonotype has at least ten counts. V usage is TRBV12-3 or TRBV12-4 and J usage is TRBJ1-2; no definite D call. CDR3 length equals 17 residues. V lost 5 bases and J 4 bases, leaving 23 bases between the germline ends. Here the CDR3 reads CASSLGSESNSGYGYTF. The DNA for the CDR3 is TGTGCCAGCAGTCTTGGCTCCGAATCTAACTCGGGCTATGGCTACACCTTC.